This passage covers 27 T cell receptor beta chains from one sample sequenced in a study of blood T cell repertoires in COVID-19. TCRdb's copy holds only in-frame clones and misses some; the assay was immunoSEQ multiplex PCR. The sample consists of about 250,000 clones, about 90% of them appearing once. The sample was peripheral blood. These receptors all come from a young man with active or convalescent COVID-19.

CDR3 sequence: CASSPEIRGSYAGELFF. The CDR3 bases are TGTGCCAGCTCACCCGAGATACGTGGTAGCTACGCCGGGGAGCTGTTTTTT. The chain carries TRBV18 and TRBJ2-2; the D is unclear. CDR1 is KGHSH and CDR2 is LQKENI in the germline V gene. The CDR3 consists of 17 residues. Trimming stripped 3 bases from V and 6 bases from J, with 20 bases between. The entire variable domain, with the rest obtained from reference TRBV18 and TRBJ2-2, is as follows: NAGVMQNPRHLVRRRGQEARLRCSPMKGHSHVYWYRQLPEEGLKFMVYLQKENIIDESGMPKERFSAEFPKEGPSILRIQQVVRGDSAAYFCASSPEIRGSYAGELFFGEGSRLTVL.

This chain links TRBV9 with TRBJ2-1; TRBD1 is a possible D gene (6 bases). This CDR3 spans 14 amino acids. Germline-derived CDR1 and CDR2 are SGDLS and YYNGEE. V was pared by 3 bases and J by 4 bases, with 11 bases between. Written as DNA, the CDR3 is TGTGCCAGCAGCGCCGGGACATCGTACAATGAGCAGTTCTTC. This encodes CASSAGTSYNEQFF.

V gene TRBV28 combines with J gene TRBJ2-1; 12 bases agree with TRBD2. This CDR3 has 19 residues. The ends lost 5 bases at V and 3 bases at J; junction bases unmatched: 14. From germline, CDR1 is MDHEN and CDR2 SYDVKM. The CDR3 sequence: CASSPTPGLAGRLYNEQFF. The CDR3 DNA reads TGTGCCAGCAGTCCAACTCCGGGACTAGCGGGCCGACTCTACAATGAGCAGTTCTTC. The variable domain in full, completed from reference TRBV28 and TRBJ2-1, reads DVKVTQSSRYLVKRTGEKVFLECVQDMDHENMFWYRQDPGLGLRLIYFSYDVKMKEKGDIPEGYSVSREKKERFSLILESASTNQTSMYLCASSPTPGLAGRLYNEQFFGPGTRLTVL.

The rearrangement uses TRBV25-1 and TRBJ2-2, with unresolved D. This CDR3 spans 13 amino acids. The V gene lost 2 bases and the J gene lost 4 bases, with 5 bases spanning the gap. Germline CDR1 MGHDK, CDR2 SYGVNS. The CDR3 DNA reads as TGTGCCAGCAGTGAACACTCCACCGGGGAGCTGTTTTTT. Translated, it gives CASSEHSTGELFF.

V gene TRBV4-3 combines with J gene TRBJ2-1; D remains ambiguous. Germline V gives CDR1 LGHNA, CDR2 YSLEER. V was cut by 0 bases and J by 1 base, with 16 bases left in between. This CDR3 comprises 18 residues. CDR3: CASSQDGAATLSYNEQFF. The CDR3 DNA follows: TGCGCCAGCAGCCAAGATGGCGCGGCTACTCTGTCCTACAATGAGCAGTTCTTC.

Here the CDR3 DNA reads TGTGCCAGCAGCGGCCGGACAGGGTGGGACACTGAAGCTTTCTTT. Translation gives CASSGRTGWDTEAFF. The chain recombines TRBV11-2 with TRBJ1-1; TRBD1 agrees at 8 bases. Trimming took 5 bases from V and 3 from J; bases not matched to a gene: 8. This CDR3 contains 15 residues. Germline V lookup: CDR1 SGHAT, CDR2 FQNNGV.

V gene TRBV5-1 combines with J gene TRBJ1-4, with 9 bases lining up with TRBD1. This CDR3 comprises 17 residues. Germline V gene sequence: CDR1 SGHRS, CDR2 YFSETQ. Germline trimming cut 1 base from V and 8 bases from J; bases unmatched to any gene: 12. CDR3 residues: CASSLSRDREGAEKLFF. The CDR3 DNA reads as TGCGCCAGCAGCTTGTCGCGGGACAGGGAGGGCGCCGAAAAACTGTTTTTT.

The CDR3 protein is CASSRRGGFTDTQYF. CDR3 nucleotide sequence: TGTGCCAGTTCCCGTCGAGGCGGTTTCACAGATACGCAGTATTTT. The chain combines TRBV19 with TRBJ2-3; D unclear. V lost 8 bases and J 2 bases, leaving 17 bases between the germline ends. The germline V gene encodes CDR1 LNHDA and CDR2 SQIVND (reference sequence). This CDR3 has 15 residues. Full variable domain (outside the CDR3, taken from reference TRBV19 and TRBJ2-3): DGGITQSPKYLFRKEGQNVTLSCEQNLNHDAMYWYRQDPGQGLRLIYYSQIVNDFQKGDIAEGYSVSREKKESFPLTVTSAQKNPTAFYLCASSRRGGFTDTQYFGPGTRLTVL.

The chain carries TRBV4-1 and TRBJ2-7, with 10 bases identical to TRBD1. The junction had 6 bases not matched to a gene; V was cut back by 1 base and J by 3 bases. The CDR3 loop spans 16 amino acids. Looked up from germline, CDR1 is MGHRA and CDR2 is YSYEKL. CDR3 in amino acids: CASSQGPGTGDYEQYF. CDR3 coding DNA: TGCGCCAGCAGCCAAGGACCTGGGACAGGGGACTACGAGCAGTACTTC.

The CDR3 coding sequence is TGTGCCAGCAGCTTAAGGCGGGGGGACGGGGAGCTGTTTTTT. It translates to CASSLRRGDGELFF. The J gene is TRBJ2-2, the V gene TRBV7-3, with TRBD2 matching over 8 bases. CDR1 and CDR2 from the germline V gene are SGHTA and FQGTGA. V dropped 1 base and J dropped 7; count of bases not matched to a gene: 2. The CDR3 covers 14 residues.

J is TRBJ1-6 and V is TRBV30, with D tentatively TRBD1 (6 bases). Germline V gene data show CDR1 as GTSNPN and CDR2 as SVGIG (reference sequence). V lost 5 bases and J lost 7, with 12 bases in between. The length of the CDR3 is 13 residues. CDR3 DNA: TGTGCCTGGTCGGGCAGGGGAAATTCACCCCTCCACTTT. This codes for CAWSGRGNSPLHF.

This chain connects TRBV28 to TRBJ2-3; the match to TRBD1 covers 8 bases. Germline lookup yields CDR1 MDHEN and CDR2 SYDVKM. Unmatched junction bases numbered 2, after V lost 2 bases and J lost 1 base. This CDR3 comprises 15 residues. Here the CDR3 reads CASSLPTGGTDTQYF. The DNA for the CDR3 is TGTGCCAGCAGTTTACCGACAGGGGGCACAGATACGCAGTATTTT.

This chain joins TRBV13 and TRBJ1-1; the D gene is possibly TRBD1 (6 bases). Germline V CDR1 and CDR2: PRHDT, FYEKMQ (reference sequence). The CDR3 length is 14 residues. The V and J ends lost 1 base and 2 bases respectively, with 8 bases between them. CDR3 nucleotides: TGTGCCAGCAGCTTAGAGGGACATAACACTGAAGCTTTCTTT. Residues: CASSLEGHNTEAFF.

V gene TRBV13 combines with J gene TRBJ2-1; TRBD2 agrees at 10 bases. Germline V gene data show CDR1 as PRHDT and CDR2 as FYEKMQ (reference sequence). This CDR3 contains 15 residues. Unmatched junction bases numbered 10, after V lost 5 bases and J lost 9 bases. The CDR3 sequence is CASSLSGGSPSEQFF. The CDR3 bases are TGTGCCAGCAGCCTTAGCGGGGGGAGCCCGAGTGAGCAGTTCTTC.

CDR3 amino acids: CASSFTRDSSGDTQYF. The CDR3 region has the DNA TGTGCCAGCAGTTTCACCCGGGACAGTAGTGGAGATACGCAGTATTTT. The genes are TRBV5-4 and TRBJ2-3; 7 bases line up with TRBD1. Germline CDR1 and CDR2: SGHNT and YYREEE (reference sequence). The CDR3 consists of 16 residues. Trimming at V came to 5 bases and at J to 5 bases, leaving 14 bases not matched to a gene.

The chain links TRBV7-9 to TRBJ1-1; TRBD1 matches at 7 bases. V was clipped by 3 bases and J by 4 bases; unmatched bases: 2. This CDR3 is 13 amino acids long. Germline-derived CDR1 and CDR2 are SEHNR and FQNEAQ (reference sequence). The DNA for the CDR3 is TGTGCCAGCAGCTTCAACAGGGGCACTGAAGCTTTCTTT. Translating it yields CASSFNRGTEAFF.

The gene calls are TRBV5-1 and TRBJ1-1, with TRBD1 as a possible D gene (6 bases). The germline V gene has CDR1 SGHRS and CDR2 YFSETQ. Trimming pared 4 bases from V and 4 bases from J, leaving 17 bases between. The CDR3 is 15 amino acids. CDR3 coding DNA: TGCGCCAGCAGCCCCTCAGGGGTAGTCGGCACTGAAGCTTTCTTT. Its translation is CASSPSGVVGTEAFF. The variable domain in full, with the rest retrieved from reference TRBV5-1 and TRBJ1-1, is KAGVTQTPRYLIKTRGQQVTLSCSPISGHRSVSWYQQTPGQGLQFLFEYFSETQRNKGNFPGRFSGRQFSNSRSEMNVSTLELGDSALYLCASSPSGVVGTEAFFGQGTRLTVV.

The rearrangement links TRBV6-5 to TRBJ2-5; 7 nucleotides line up with TRBD1. V shed 6 bases, J shed 4 bases, and the junction held 11 bases outside the gene matches. In germline, CDR1 is MNHEY, CDR2 SVGAGI. The CDR3 contains 15 residues. In nucleotides, the CDR3 is TGTGCCAGCAGCCACAAACAGGGGAACGGAGAGACCCAGTACTTC. It encodes CASSHKQGNGETQYF.

This clone has just a few counts. The J gene is TRBJ2-7, the V gene TRBV5-4; TRBD2 is a possible D gene (6 bases). This CDR3 contains 13 residues. Germline CDR1 SGHNT, CDR2 YYREEE (reference sequence). The V end was cut by 0 bases, the J end by 7 bases, with 11 bases between. The CDR3 nucleotides read TGTGCCAGCAGCTTGGTCGGGAGTGGAGAGCAGTACTTC. Its translation: CASSLVGSGEQYF.

The genes are TRBV14 and TRBJ2-7; 10 bases map to TRBD2. The germline V gene encodes CDR1 SGHDN and CDR2 FVKESK. Trimming cost V 0 bases and J 4 bases; bases outside gene matches: 18. The CDR3 is 20 amino acids. The CDR3 region is CASSQDGSALKGLASYEQYF. The CDR3 nucleotides read TGTGCCAGCAGCCAAGATGGGAGTGCGTTGAAGGGACTAGCGTCTTACGAGCAGTACTTC.

The chain's CDR3 is CASSLVPGGETEAFF. In nucleotides, the CDR3 is TGTGCCAGCAGCTTGGTGCCAGGGGGCGAAACTGAAGCTTTCTTT. This chain uses TRBV5-6 with TRBJ1-1; 8 bases map to TRBD1. The CDR3 totals 15 residues. CDR1 is SGHDT, CDR2 YYEEEE, per germline. The V gene end was trimmed by 0 bases and the J gene end by 5 bases; junction bases not matched to a gene: 6.

This clone showed up just once. This rearrangement joins TRBV11-2 to TRBJ1-2; possibly TRBD1 for D (6 bases). Trimming cost V 5 bases and J 1 base, with 8 bases left between them. The CDR3 loop spans 13 amino acids. Per the germline V gene, CDR1 is SGHAT and CDR2 is FQNNGV. CDR3 bases: TGTGCCAGCAGCCGGACAGATAACTATGGCTACACCTTC. Residues: CASSRTDNYGYTF.

This clone was counted between two and nine times. The chain recombines TRBV2 with TRBJ1-2; 8 bases are shared with TRBD1. Germline V gives CDR1 SNHLY, CDR2 FYNNEI. The CDR3 is 12 amino acids. V gave up 11 bases and J gave up 2 bases; unmatched junction bases: 4. For the CDR3, the DNA is TGTGCCCGCGGACAGGGAAACTATGGCTACACCTTC. It yields the protein CARGQGNYGYTF.

J is TRBJ1-2 and V is TRBV27, with unresolved D. V lost 4 bases and J 4 bases, leaving 16 bases between the germline ends. The CDR3 runs 15 residues. Germline V gene data show CDR1 as MNHEY and CDR2 as SMNVEV (reference sequence). CDR3 sequence reads: CASSSLTATSYGYTF. CDR3 coding DNA: TGTGCCAGCAGTTCCCTTACGGCGACATCCTATGGCTACACCTTC.

The CDR3 region is CASSQGQGVTEAFF. CDR3 in DNA: TGCGCCAGCAGCCAAGGTCAGGGTGTCACTGAAGCTTTCTTT. The chain is built from TRBV4-1 and TRBJ1-1; D might be TRBD1 (5 bases). Between the trimmed V and J ends, which lost 1 base and 4 bases, there was a span of 10 bases. Germline assignment: CDR1 MGHRA and CDR2 YSYEKL. This CDR3 contains 14 residues.

V is TRBV7-3 and J is TRBJ1-4, with D possibly matching TRBD1 (6 bases). The germline V and J ends were trimmed by 5 bases and 0 bases, with 10 bases remaining between them. The CDR3 length is 15 residues. Germline-derived CDR1 and CDR2 are SGHTA and FQGTGA. The CDR3 nucleotides read TGTGCCAGCAGCCCAGGGACAACAACTAATGAAAAACTGTTTTTT. It yields the protein CASSPGTTTNEKLFF.

The chain links TRBV7-9 to TRBJ2-2; 13 nucleotides agree with TRBD2. This CDR3 is built from 18 residues. CDR1 is SEHNR and CDR2 is FQNEAQ in the germline V gene (reference sequence). V was pared by 5 bases and J by 7 bases, with 13 bases of the junction left unmatched. CDR3 protein: CASSRPGLAGVGRGELFF. The CDR3 bases are TGTGCCAGCAGCCGCCCAGGACTAGCGGGAGTTGGGCGCGGGGAGCTGTTTTTT.